Shown below are 19 T cell receptor beta chains from a single sample sequenced in a study of blood T cells in healthy people across ages. Next came a second PCR, run for about 7 to 12 cycles, which used a sample-barcoded 5' primer along with a J-beta primer mix. TCRdb itself ran the 5' RACE reads through MiXCR, one entry per CDR3 protein. The sample lists roughly 900,000 distinct CDR3 sequences, about 48% occurring once. The sample comprised blood. These receptor sequences come from a man aged 25-45 years in good health.

The chain uses TRBV12-3 or TRBV12-4 and TRBJ2-3; 13 bases align to TRBD2. V dropped 4 bases and J dropped 13; count of bases not matched to a gene: 2. The CDR3 runs 12 residues. The CDR3 reads CASSWGTSGKYF. CDR3 coding DNA: TGTGCCAGCAGTTGGGGGACTAGCGGGAAGTATTTT.

This clonotype was recorded a few times. This chain joins TRBV10-3 and TRBJ1-5; unclear D gene. The V gene's germline CDR1 is ENHRY and CDR2 SYGVKD. V gave up 3 bases and J gave up 7 bases, with 7 bases separating them. CDR3 size: 12 residues. The CDR3 loop reads CAISDVTQPQHF. Written as DNA, the CDR3 is TGTGCCATCAGTGACGTCACGCAGCCCCAGCATTTT.

This clonotype was counted a few times. This chain links TRBV6-5 with TRBJ2-5; D is tentatively TRBD1 or TRBD2 (5 bases each). The length of the CDR3 is 14 residues. Germline assignment: CDR1 MNHEY and CDR2 SVGAGI. The V end lost 6 bases, the J end lost 5 bases, and 16 bases lay between the germline ends. The CDR3 loop is CASRPREGWETQYF. For the CDR3, the DNA is TGTGCCAGCAGACCCCGTGAGGGGTGGGAGACCCAGTACTTC.

This clonotype was counted ten times or more. This chain joins TRBV7-3 and TRBJ2-5, with TRBD1 as a possible D gene (5 bases). V was trimmed by 2 bases and J by 5 bases, leaving 9 bases between them. This CDR3 has 13 amino acids. CDR1 is SGHTA, CDR2 FQGTGA, per germline. CDR3 coding DNA: TGTGCCAGCAGCTTAGGGGCTACGGAGACCCAGTACTTC. This sequence encodes CASSLGATETQYF.

This clonotype was observed a few times. V is TRBV24-1 and J is TRBJ2-1; 9 bases line up with TRBD2. V lost 4 bases to trimming and J lost 2 bases; unmatched junction nucleotides: 5. Germline V gives CDR1 KGHDR, CDR2 SFDVKD. The CDR3 extends over 16 amino acids. The chain's CDR3 is CATSEPLAGPYNEQFF. In nucleotides, the CDR3 is TGTGCCACCAGTGAACCACTAGCGGGTCCCTACAATGAGCAGTTCTTC.

This chain joins TRBV7-2 and TRBJ2-1; tentatively, D is TRBD1 (6 bases). Germline-derived CDR1 and CDR2 are SGHTA and FQGNSA. V lost 1 base and J 8 bases, leaving 15 bases between the germline ends. The CDR3 length is 15 residues. The CDR3 is CASSLEVGRGHEQFF. The CDR3 DNA sequence: TGTGCCAGCAGCTTAGAGGTTGGCAGGGGCCATGAGCAGTTCTTC.

The J gene is TRBJ2-3, the V gene TRBV20-1; no clear D gene. Germline V CDR1 and CDR2: DFQATT, SNEGSKA (reference sequence). Trimming shortened V by 1 base and J by 6 bases, and 8 bases separated the two germline ends. There are 12 residues in the CDR3. This chain's CDR3 is CSARATADTQYF. CDR3 DNA sequence: TGCAGTGCTAGAGCTACAGCTGATACGCAGTATTTT.

There are a few counts of this clonotype. The chain is built from TRBV29-1 and TRBJ2-7, with 9 bases matching TRBD2. The V gene's germline CDR1 is SQVTM and CDR2 ANQGSEA. V shed 5 bases, J shed 2 bases, and the junction held 4 bases outside the gene matches. CDR3 length: 13 amino acids. The CDR3 spells CSVLSGGTYEQYF. In DNA form, the CDR3 reads TGCAGCGTTCTAAGCGGGGGGACCTACGAGCAGTACTTC.

The chain combines TRBV7-3 with TRBJ2-7, with D possibly being TRBD1 (5 bases). Germline V gives CDR1 SGHTA, CDR2 FQGTGA. V was pared by 5 bases and J by 4 bases, with 12 bases between. The CDR3 runs 13 residues. The CDR3 coding sequence is TGTGCCAGCAGCAAAGGGGATAGATACGAGCAGTACTTC. Encoded protein: CASSKGDRYEQYF. Combining the CDR3 with reference TRBV7-3 and TRBJ2-7 gives the whole variable domain GAGVSQTPSNKVTEKGKYVELRCDPISGHTALYWYRQSLGQGPEFLIYFQGTGAADDSGLPNDRFFAVRPEGSVSTLKIQRTERGDSAVYLCASSKGDRYEQYFGPGTRLTVT.

The chain has TRBV11-1 and TRBJ1-6; D is possibly TRBD1 (5 bases). Trimming took off 4 bases at V and 7 bases at J, with 14 bases between the two ends. Germline assignment: CDR1 SGHAT and CDR2 FQDESV (reference sequence). The CDR3 sequence is 15 residues long. The CDR3 loop is CASSSSGARNSPLHF. CDR3 sequence (DNA): TGTGCCAGCAGCTCCTCCGGGGCTCGGAATTCACCCCTCCACTTT.

This chain connects TRBV6-6 to TRBJ2-7, with unresolved D. This CDR3 region has 13 residues. Looked up from germline, CDR1 is MNHNY and CDR2 is SVGAGI (reference sequence). V lost 10 bases and J lost 0, with 13 bases in between. The CDR3, as DNA: TGTGCCAACAAGGTAACGGCCTCCTACGAGCAGTACTTC. Its protein is CANKVTASYEQYF.

This clonotype was counted a few times. The chain uses TRBV14 and TRBJ2-6; D may be TRBD1 (5 bases). Germline CDR1 reads SGHDN; CDR2 reads FVKESK. This CDR3 region has 19 residues. Trimming cost V 1 base and J 1 base, with 17 bases left between them. The CDR3 region has the DNA TGTGCCAGCAGCCAAGGTCATAAAGGGGCTATATCTGGGGCCAACGTCCTGACTTTC. Protein sequence: CASSQGHKGAISGANVLTF.

There are many counts of this clonotype. The chain has TRBV7-2 and TRBJ1-6; possibly TRBD1 for D (5 bases). Per germline, CDR1 SGHTA and CDR2 FQGNSA. Between the trimmed V and J ends, which lost 7 bases and 7 bases, there was a span of 14 bases. This CDR3 has 14 amino acids. CDR3 amino acids: CASTGGGENSPLHF. In DNA form, the CDR3 reads TGTGCCAGCACCGGAGGAGGGGAGAATTCACCCCTCCACTTT.

A single count supports this clonotype. V usage is TRBV2 and J usage is TRBJ1-5; D remains ambiguous. The CDR3 has 12 amino acids. Trimming pared 6 bases from V and 7 bases from J, leaving 10 bases between. Germline assignment: CDR1 SNHLY and CDR2 FYNNEI. CDR3 residues: CASSANSQPQHF. CDR3 nucleotides: TGTGCCAGCAGCGCAAACTCACAGCCCCAGCATTTT.

This clonotype was found a few times. The chain has TRBV11-2 and TRBJ2-7; D is uncertain. Trimming cost V 0 bases and J 5 bases, with 11 bases left between them. CDR1 SGHAT and CDR2 FQNNGV come from the germline V gene. The CDR3 loop spans 14 amino acids. CDR3 loop: CASSLEVQPDEQYF. Written as DNA, the CDR3 is TGTGCCAGCAGCTTAGAGGTGCAACCTGACGAGCAGTACTTC.

This sequence joins TRBV5-1 and TRBJ1-3, with D tentatively TRBD1 (5 bases). The germline V gene has CDR1 SGHRS and CDR2 YFSETQ. The CDR3 contains 19 residues. Trimming removed 2 bases at V and 0 bases at J, with 21 bases between. CDR3 region: CASSFQPTDTASSGNTIYF. As DNA, the CDR3 is TGCGCCAGCAGCTTCCAACCGACAGACACTGCCTCCTCTGGAAACACCATATATTTT.

The chain links TRBV30 to TRBJ1-1; TRBD1 is a possible D gene (6 bases). Deletions cut 7 bases from V and 6 bases from J, with 18 bases between. This CDR3 comprises 13 residues. CDR1 GTSNPN and CDR2 SVGIG come from the germline V gene (reference sequence). CDR3 region: CALGTLGHSEAFF. CDR3 sequence (DNA): TGTGCCTTGGGCACATTGGGACATTCTGAAGCTTTCTTT.

As concerns this clonotype: Sequence at one end of the junction differs from germline and may be a read error. The DNA for the CDR3 is TGTGCCAGCAGTCCCCGTGTGGTTACAGATATGCAGTATTTT. Translation: CASSPRVVTDMQYF. The chain recombines TRBV12-3 or TRBV12-4 with TRBJ2-3; no definite D call. This CDR3 region has 14 residues.

This clonotype was counted ten times or more. V is TRBV6-1 and J is TRBJ2-3, with D possibly matching TRBD2 (6 bases). Trimming left V 6 bases short and J 2 bases short, with 15 bases between. There are 15 residues in the CDR3. Germline CDR1 MNHNS, CDR2 SASEGT. CDR3 nucleotide sequence: TGTGCCAGCAGGATGTGGGGACTGACCACAGATACGCAGTATTTT. It is translated as CASRMWGLTTDTQYF.